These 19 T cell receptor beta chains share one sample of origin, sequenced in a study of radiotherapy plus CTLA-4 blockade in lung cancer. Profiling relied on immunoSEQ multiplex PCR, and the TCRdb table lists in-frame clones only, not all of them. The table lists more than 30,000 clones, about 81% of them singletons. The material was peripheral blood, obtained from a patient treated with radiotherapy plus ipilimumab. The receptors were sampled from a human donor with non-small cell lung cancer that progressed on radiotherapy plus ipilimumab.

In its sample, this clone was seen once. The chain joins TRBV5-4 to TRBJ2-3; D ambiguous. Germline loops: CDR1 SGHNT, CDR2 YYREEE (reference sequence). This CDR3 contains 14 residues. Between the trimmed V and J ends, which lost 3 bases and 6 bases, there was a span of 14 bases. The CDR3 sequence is CASSSLSMPDTQYF. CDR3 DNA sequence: TGTGCCAGCAGCTCCCTGAGCATGCCGGATACGCAGTATTTT.

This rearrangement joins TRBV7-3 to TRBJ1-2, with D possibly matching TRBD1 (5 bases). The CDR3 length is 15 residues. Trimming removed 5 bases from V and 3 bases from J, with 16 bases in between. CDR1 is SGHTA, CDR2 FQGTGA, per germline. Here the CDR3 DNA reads TGTGCCAGCAGCCCGCAGACAGTAGGGCACTATGGCTACACCTTC. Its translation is CASSPQTVGHYGYTF.

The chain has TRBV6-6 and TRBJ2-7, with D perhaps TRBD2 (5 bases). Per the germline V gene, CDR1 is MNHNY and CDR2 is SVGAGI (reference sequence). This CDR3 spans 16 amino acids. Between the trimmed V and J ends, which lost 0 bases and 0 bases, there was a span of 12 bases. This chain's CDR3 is CASSYSLRATSYEQYF. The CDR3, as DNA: TGTGCCAGCAGTTACTCTCTGAGGGCGACCTCCTACGAGCAGTACTTC.

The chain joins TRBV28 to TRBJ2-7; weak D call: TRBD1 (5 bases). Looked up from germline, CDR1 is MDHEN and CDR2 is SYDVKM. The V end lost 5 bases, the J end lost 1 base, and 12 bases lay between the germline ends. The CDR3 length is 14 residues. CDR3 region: CASSPHRRSYEQYF. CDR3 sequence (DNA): TGTGCCAGCAGTCCTCACAGGAGATCCTACGAGCAGTACTTC.

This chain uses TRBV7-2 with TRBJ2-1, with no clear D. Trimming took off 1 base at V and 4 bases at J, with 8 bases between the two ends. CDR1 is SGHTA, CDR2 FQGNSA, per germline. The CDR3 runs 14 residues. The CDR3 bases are TGTGCCAGCAGCTTAGGCCTAAAATACAATGAGCAGTTCTTC. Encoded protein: CASSLGLKYNEQFF.

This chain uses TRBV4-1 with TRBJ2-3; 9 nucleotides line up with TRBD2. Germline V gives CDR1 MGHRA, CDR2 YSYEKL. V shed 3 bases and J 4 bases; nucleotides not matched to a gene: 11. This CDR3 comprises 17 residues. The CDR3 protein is CASSQPRLAASPDTQYF. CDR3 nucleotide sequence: TGCGCCAGCAGCCAGCCCCGACTAGCGGCCTCTCCAGATACGCAGTATTTT.

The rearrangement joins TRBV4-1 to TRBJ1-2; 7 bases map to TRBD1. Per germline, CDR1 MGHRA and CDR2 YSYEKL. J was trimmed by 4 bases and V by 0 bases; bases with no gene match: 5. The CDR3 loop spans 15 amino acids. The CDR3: CASSQDQPGGYGYTF. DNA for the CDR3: TGCGCCAGCAGCCAAGATCAACCAGGGGGCTATGGCTACACCTTC.

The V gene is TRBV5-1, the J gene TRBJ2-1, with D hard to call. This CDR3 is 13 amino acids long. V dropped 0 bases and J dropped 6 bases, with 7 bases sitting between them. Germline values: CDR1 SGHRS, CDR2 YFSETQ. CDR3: CASSLATGNEQFF. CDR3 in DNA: TGCGCCAGCAGCTTGGCCACGGGCAATGAGCAGTTCTTC. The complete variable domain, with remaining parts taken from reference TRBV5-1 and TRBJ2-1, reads KAGVTQTPRYLIKTRGQQVTLSCSPISGHRSVSWYQQTPGQGLQFLFEYFSETQRNKGNFPGRFSGRQFSNSRSEMNVSTLELGDSALYLCASSLATGNEQFFGPGTRLTVL.

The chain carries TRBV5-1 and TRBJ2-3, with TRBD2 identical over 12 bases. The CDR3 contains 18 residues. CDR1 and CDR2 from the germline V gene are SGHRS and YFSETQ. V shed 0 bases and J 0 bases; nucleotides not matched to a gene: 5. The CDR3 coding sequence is TGCGCCAGCAGCTTGGCCCTAGCGGGGGGGCACAGCACAGATACGCAGTATTTT. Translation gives CASSLALAGGHSTDTQYF.

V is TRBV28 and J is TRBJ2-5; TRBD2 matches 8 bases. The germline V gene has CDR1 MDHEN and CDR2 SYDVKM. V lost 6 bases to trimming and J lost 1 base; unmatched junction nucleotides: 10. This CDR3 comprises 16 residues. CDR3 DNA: TGTGCCAGCAGGAGAAGGCGGGGGGTCGCCCAAGAGACCCAGTACTTC. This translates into CASRRRRGVAQETQYF.

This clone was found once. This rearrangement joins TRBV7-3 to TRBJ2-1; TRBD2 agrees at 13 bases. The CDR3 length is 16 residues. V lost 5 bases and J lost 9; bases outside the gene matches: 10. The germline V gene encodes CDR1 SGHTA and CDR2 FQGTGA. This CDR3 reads CASSPTSGGMRSEQFF. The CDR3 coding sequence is TGTGCCAGCAGCCCGACTAGCGGGGGGATGAGGAGTGAGCAGTTCTTC.

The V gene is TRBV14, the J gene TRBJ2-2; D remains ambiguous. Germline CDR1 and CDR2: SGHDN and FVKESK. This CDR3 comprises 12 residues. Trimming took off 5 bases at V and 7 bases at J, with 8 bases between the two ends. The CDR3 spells CASSFPFGELFF. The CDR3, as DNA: TGTGCCAGCAGCTTTCCCTTCGGGGAGCTGTTTTTT.

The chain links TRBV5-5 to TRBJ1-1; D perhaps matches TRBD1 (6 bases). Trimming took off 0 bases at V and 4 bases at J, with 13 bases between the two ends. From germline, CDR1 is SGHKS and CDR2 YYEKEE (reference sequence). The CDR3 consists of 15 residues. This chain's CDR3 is CASSLEGGYGTEAFF. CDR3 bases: TGTGCCAGCAGCTTGGAGGGGGGGTACGGCACTGAAGCTTTCTTT.

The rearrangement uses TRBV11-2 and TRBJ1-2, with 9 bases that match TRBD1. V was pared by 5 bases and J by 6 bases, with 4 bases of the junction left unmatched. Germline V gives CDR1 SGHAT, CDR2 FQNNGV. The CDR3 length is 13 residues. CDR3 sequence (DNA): TGTGCCAGCAGCCCCCGGACAGGGGATGGCTACACCTTC. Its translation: CASSPRTGDGYTF. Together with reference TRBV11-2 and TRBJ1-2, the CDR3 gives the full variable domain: EAGVAQSPRYKIIEKRQSVAFWCNPISGHATLYWYQQILGQGPKLLIQFQNNGVVDDSQLPKDRFSAERLKGVDSTLKIQPAKLEDSAVYLCASSPRTGDGYTFGSGTRLTVV.

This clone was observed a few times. This CDR3 reads CASSAGSGVSYEQYF. In DNA form, the CDR3 reads TGTGCCAGCAGTGCCGGAAGCGGGGTGTCGTACGAGCAGTACTTC. The chain is built from TRBV2 and TRBJ2-7; 7 bases are shared with TRBD2. V lost 4 bases, J lost 4 bases, and 10 bases stayed unmatched. The CDR3 runs 15 residues. Germline CDR1 and CDR2: SNHLY and FYNNEI.

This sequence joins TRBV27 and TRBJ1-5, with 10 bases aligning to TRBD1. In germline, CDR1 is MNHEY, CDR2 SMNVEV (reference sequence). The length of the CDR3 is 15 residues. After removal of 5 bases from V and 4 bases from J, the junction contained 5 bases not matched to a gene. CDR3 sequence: CASSAPGQGNQPQHF. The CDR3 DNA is TGTGCCAGCAGTGCCCCGGGACAGGGGAATCAGCCCCAGCATTTT.

The CDR3 DNA reads as TGTGCCAGCAGCGAGAGACAGGTTCAACGGCAGCCCCAGCATTTT. Its translation: CASSERQVQRQPQHF. The chain employs TRBV6-1 and TRBJ1-5, with a tentative D call TRBD1 (6 bases). V was pared by 6 bases and J by 7 bases, with 19 bases between. CDR3 length equals 15 residues. CDR1 and CDR2 (germline): MNHNS, SASEGT.

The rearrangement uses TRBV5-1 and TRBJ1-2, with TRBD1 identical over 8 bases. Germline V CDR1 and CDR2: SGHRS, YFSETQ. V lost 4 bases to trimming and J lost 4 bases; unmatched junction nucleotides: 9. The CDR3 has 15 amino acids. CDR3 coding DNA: TGCGCCAGCAGCGTCCAGACAGGGGAAGTCTATGGCTACACCTTC. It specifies CASSVQTGEVYGYTF.

The CDR3: CASSYDVNYGYTF. CDR3 in DNA: TGTGCCAGCTCCTACGATGTTAACTATGGCTACACCTTC. The J gene is TRBJ1-2, the V gene TRBV18, with D unresolved. V dropped 6 bases and J dropped 1 base, with 9 bases sitting between them. Per germline, CDR1 KGHSH and CDR2 LQKENI. CDR3 length equals 13 residues.